The 26 T cell receptor beta chains below all came from one sample that was sequenced in a study of T cells in Graves' hyperthyroidism and ophthalmopathy (dated by TCRdb to between 2017 and 2020). Libraries came from multiplex PCR. TCRdb records Illumina HiSeq 2000 as the sequencer. The TCR beta CDR3 regions were amplified from the RNA transcripts. A first-round RT-PCR of the TCR CDR3 used the HTBI primer set with the Qiagen OneStep RT-PCR kit. Using fastp at Q25 and MiXCR, TCRdb reprocessed the public reads and kept productive beta chains. Here each entry gathers all rows of one CDR3 protein and keeps the most common genes and DNA. This sample gives approximately 370,000 distinct CDR3 sequences in total; more than 13% of them show up just once. The ten largest clonotypes hold about 31% of the sample. The specimen sequenced was blood. Receptors originate from a woman younger than 45 with Graves' hyperthyroidism.

The CDR3 nucleotides read TGCAGTGCCGCTTTCGCCAGTGGGCGGGGGGAGCAGTTCTTC. Translation gives CSAAFASGRGEQFF. The chain carries TRBV20-1 and TRBJ2-1; TRBD2 agrees at 7 bases. V was clipped by 6 bases and J by 10 bases; unmatched bases: 15. Looked up from germline, CDR1 is DFQATT and CDR2 is SNEGSKA (reference sequence). The length of the CDR3 is 14 residues.

The J gene is TRBJ2-7, the V gene TRBV6-1; D perhaps matches TRBD1 (6 bases). The ends were cut back, 7 bases at V and 5 bases at J, with 12 bases in the middle. Germline assignment: CDR1 MNHNS and CDR2 SASEGT. This CDR3 is built from 12 residues. This CDR3 reads CASTSKGDEQYF. CDR3 sequence (DNA): TGTGCCAGCACCTCCAAGGGGGACGAGCAGTACTTC.

Turning to this clonotype: Germline is not matched at one junction end, which may reflect a read error. The rearrangement links TRBV20-1 to TRBJ2-1, with 10 bases identical to TRBD1. Germline-derived CDR1 and CDR2 are DFQATT and SNEGSKA (reference sequence). The CDR3 consists of 16 residues. DNA for the CDR3: TGCAGTGCGAGAGAGGGGGACAGGGGAATTTACAATGAGCAGTTCTTC. It yields the protein CSAREGDRGIYNEQFF.

This chain joins TRBV6-9 and TRBJ2-7; 9 bases are a match to TRBD2. The CDR3 spans 15 residues. Trimming cost V 3 bases and J 3 bases; bases outside gene matches: 6. Germline V gives CDR1 MNHGY, CDR2 SVAAGI. CDR3 sequence: CASSYGTSRDYEQYF. The CDR3, as DNA: TGTGCCAGCAGTTACGGGACTAGCCGAGACTACGAGCAGTACTTC.

The chain links TRBV20-1 to TRBJ2-2; D possibly corresponds to TRBD1 (5 bases). The CDR3 runs 14 residues. CDR1 DFQATT and CDR2 SNEGSKA come from the germline V gene (reference sequence). Trimming left V 3 bases short and J 8 bases short, with 16 bases between. CDR3 in DNA: TGCAGTGCTAGTAGGGCCCAGGGCACAGGGGAGCTGTTTTTT. Protein sequence: CSASRAQGTGELFF.

This clonotype came up many times. The V gene is TRBV27, the J gene TRBJ2-1; D may match TRBD1 or TRBD2 (8 bases each). Germline CDR1 and CDR2: MNHEY and SMNVEV (reference sequence). The germline V and J ends were trimmed by 2 bases and 6 bases, with 20 bases remaining between them. This CDR3 region has 17 residues. The CDR3 region has the DNA TGTGCCAGCAGTTTAACAGGGGGGACTAGTTCGGCCAATGAGCAGTTCTTC. Translation: CASSLTGGTSSANEQFF.

The chain couples TRBV5-4 to TRBJ2-7; TRBD1 might be the D (6 bases). With 3 bases removed from V and 0 bases from J, the gap between germline ends came to 10 bases. Germline V gene sequence: CDR1 SGHNT, CDR2 YYREEE (reference sequence). CDR3 length: 14 residues. CDR3 coding DNA: TGTGCCAGCAGCTCTGACAGGTACTCCTACGAGCAGTACTTC. Residues: CASSSDRYSYEQYF.

J is TRBJ2-7 and V is TRBV4-2; 8 nucleotides agree with TRBD1. Trimming cost V 2 bases and J 2 bases; bases outside gene matches: 2. CDR3 length equals 14 residues. CDR1 is LGHNA and CDR2 is YNFKEQ in the germline V gene. The chain's CDR3 is CASSQWTGTYEQYF. The CDR3 DNA follows: TGTGCCAGCAGCCAATGGACAGGGACCTACGAGCAGTACTTC.

The V and J genes are TRBV5-1 and TRBJ1-1, with 7 bases that match TRBD1. J gave up 3 bases and V 2 bases, and 16 bases lay outside the gene matches. CDR3 length: 18 amino acids. Germline V gene lookup returns CDR1 SGHRS and CDR2 YFSETQ. In DNA, the CDR3 is TGCGCCAGCAGCTTTCCCGGGACAGAGGGTCAAGGGGACACTGAAGCTTTCTTT. Its translation is CASSFPGTEGQGDTEAFF.

This clonotype was counted ten times or more. This chain links TRBV28 with TRBJ1-4; 9 bases agree with TRBD1. Germline V lookup: CDR1 MDHEN, CDR2 SYDVKM. The CDR3 sequence is 16 residues long. V was pared by 2 bases and J by 7 bases, with 8 bases of the junction left unmatched. The CDR3: CASSLLTGGRGEKLFF. The CDR3 coding sequence is TGTGCCAGCAGTTTACTCACAGGGGGCCGGGGTGAAAAACTGTTTTTT.

There are a few counts of this clonotype. The chain recombines TRBV24-1 with TRBJ2-1; D might be TRBD1 (5 bases). V was trimmed by 4 bases and J by 9 bases, leaving 12 bases between them. Per the germline V gene, CDR1 is KGHDR and CDR2 is SFDVKD. The length of the CDR3 is 13 residues. CDR3 bases: TGTGCCACCAGTGACCAGGGATGGGGTGAGCAGTTCTTC. It codes for CATSDQGWGEQFF.

The rearrangement links TRBV14 to TRBJ1-6; 8 nucleotides agree with TRBD1. Looked up from germline, CDR1 is SGHDN and CDR2 is FVKESK. The CDR3 runs 17 residues. V gave up 2 bases and J gave up 7 bases; unmatched junction bases: 10. The CDR3 sequence is CASSQYFSGQGNSPLHF. The CDR3, as DNA: TGTGCCAGCAGCCAATATTTTTCCGGACAGGGAAATTCACCCCTCCACTTT.

The chain couples TRBV6-1 to TRBJ1-5; D may be TRBD1 (5 bases). Trimming removed 6 bases from V and 3 bases from J, with 9 bases in between. Looked up from germline, CDR1 is MNHNS and CDR2 is SASEGT. The CDR3 runs 13 residues. DNA for the CDR3: TGTGCCAGCAGCAAGGGACCCAATCAGCCCCAGCATTTT. This encodes CASSKGPNQPQHF.

This clonotype appeared many times. The chain combines TRBV18 with TRBJ2-2; 7 positions agree with TRBD1. Germline V gene data show CDR1 as KGHSH and CDR2 as LQKENI. This CDR3 is 16 amino acids long. With V trimmed by 3 bases and J by 0 bases, 4 bases remained unmatched. In DNA form, the CDR3 reads TGTGCCAGCTCACCTTTCGGGACAGCGAACACCGGGGAGCTGTTTTTT. Its translation: CASSPFGTANTGELFF.

The chain couples TRBV4-1 to TRBJ2-7, with 7 bases aligning to TRBD2. Germline lookup yields CDR1 MGHRA and CDR2 YSYEKL. Losses at the gene ends were 1 base for V and 7 bases for J; bases not matched to a gene: 10. The CDR3 loop spans 15 amino acids. CDR3 sequence reads: CASSQGGGSSREQYF. In DNA, the CDR3 is TGCGCCAGCAGCCAAGGGGGCGGGAGTTCGAGGGAGCAGTACTTC.

This clonotype was seen at least ten times. V is TRBV24-1 and J is TRBJ2-1; 12 positions agree with TRBD2. Germline V gene sequence: CDR1 KGHDR, CDR2 SFDVKD. V shed 7 bases and J 8 bases; nucleotides not matched to a gene: 11. The CDR3 is made up of 16 amino acids. The CDR3 DNA reads as TGTGCCACCAGCCCCAAGACTAGCGGGAGTATATATGAGCAGTTCTTC. This sequence encodes CATSPKTSGSIYEQFF.

For this clonotype: This may come from a read error, since a much larger clone is one base off. The chain employs TRBV28 and TRBJ2-3; tentatively, D is TRBD2 (6 bases). V was cut by 5 bases and J by 2 bases, with 14 bases left in between. CDR1 and CDR2 (germline): MDHEN, SYDVKM. This CDR3 spans 15 amino acids. The CDR3: CASSPRLVATDTQYF. CDR3 bases: TGTGCCAGCAGTCCCCGACTAGTGGCCACAGATACGCAGTATTTT.

Here the CDR3 reads CASSLELSRSGNTIYF. The CDR3 DNA follows: TGCGCCAGCAGCTTGGAGCTTTCTAGGTCTGGAAACACCATATATTTT. This chain uses TRBV5-1 with TRBJ1-3; no firm D call. Trimming left V 0 bases short and J 1 base short, with 11 bases between. The CDR3 covers 16 residues. The V gene's germline CDR1 is SGHRS and CDR2 YFSETQ.

The rearrangement links TRBV20-1 to TRBJ2-7; no definite D call. This CDR3 spans 13 amino acids. The germline V gene encodes CDR1 DFQATT and CDR2 SNEGSKA (reference sequence). Deletions cut 1 base from V and 2 bases from J, with 9 bases between. CDR3 DNA sequence: TGCAGTGCTAGAGGCAGCGAGCCCTACGAGCAGTACTTC. It encodes CSARGSEPYEQYF.

This clonotype was seen a few times. The chain links TRBV9 to TRBJ2-2, with 9 nucleotides matching TRBD2. The CDR3 consists of 18 residues. Germline CDR1 SGDLS, CDR2 YYNGEE. The V gene end was trimmed by 0 bases and the J gene end by 2 bases; junction bases not matched to a gene: 8. The CDR3 region is CASSVVSGTSINTGELFF. The CDR3 DNA reads as TGTGCCAGCAGCGTAGTTTCCGGGACTAGCATTAACACCGGGGAGCTGTTTTTT.

The chain links TRBV30 to TRBJ2-1; no clear D. Germline loops: CDR1 GTSNPN, CDR2 SVGIG (reference sequence). CDR3 length: 14 amino acids. V lost 0 bases and J 4 bases, leaving 10 bases between the germline ends. CDR3: CAWSVDGGYNEQFF. The CDR3 region has the DNA TGTGCCTGGAGTGTAGACGGCGGATACAATGAGCAGTTCTTC.

This clonotype was seen ten or more times. The rearrangement joins TRBV27 to TRBJ2-7, with 11 bases matching TRBD2. Germline loops: CDR1 MNHEY, CDR2 SMNVEV (reference sequence). The CDR3 has 18 amino acids. The V segment lost 4 bases and the J segment 0 bases; nucleotides outside the gene matches: 11. The CDR3, as DNA: TGTGCCAGCAGTTCCAAAGTTCCGGGACTAGCGGTCTCCTACGAGCAGTACTTC. Residues: CASSSKVPGLAVSYEQYF.

The V gene is TRBV11-2, the J gene TRBJ1-6; no clear D. In germline, CDR1 is SGHAT, CDR2 FQNNGV. Trimming left V 0 bases short and J 7 bases short, with 7 bases between. The CDR3 is 14 residues long. This chain's CDR3 is CASSLDPTNSPLHF. The CDR3 DNA reads as TGTGCCAGCAGCTTAGACCCGACAAATTCACCCCTCCACTTT.

This clonotype was seen more than once but under ten times. The CDR3 loop reads CASSLRDGYSYEQYF. CDR3 bases: TGTGCCAGCAGCCTCCGGGACGGCTACTCCTACGAGCAGTACTTC. This chain connects TRBV6-1 to TRBJ2-7; either TRBD1 or TRBD2 may fit D (5 bases each). From germline, CDR1 is MNHNS and CDR2 SASEGT. This CDR3 comprises 15 residues. The V and J ends lost 6 bases and 0 bases respectively, with 15 bases between them.

This clonotype was recorded many times. The gene calls are TRBV11-3 and TRBJ2-1; possible D gene TRBD1, 6 bases. The CDR3 is 13 residues long. The ends were cut back, 5 bases at V and 6 bases at J, with 11 bases in the middle. From germline, CDR1 is SGHNT and CDR2 YENEEA. CDR3 protein: CASSPRGSNEQFF. The CDR3 region has the DNA TGTGCCAGCAGCCCCAGGGGTTCCAATGAGCAGTTCTTC.

This clonotype was recorded a few times. The chain couples TRBV5-1 to TRBJ1-1; 7 bases match TRBD1. Germline V gene sequence: CDR1 SGHRS, CDR2 YFSETQ. With 4 bases clipped from V and 1 base from J, the junction kept 10 bases outside the gene matches. The CDR3 extends over 16 amino acids. The CDR3 region is CASSRRPTGSNTEAFF. DNA of the CDR3: TGCGCCAGCAGCCGACGCCCGACAGGGTCGAACACTGAAGCTTTCTTT. The full variable domain, in which reference TRBV5-1 and TRBJ1-1 provide the parts outside the CDR3, is KAGVTQTPRYLIKTRGQQVTLSCSPISGHRSVSWYQQTPGQGLQFLFEYFSETQRNKGNFPGRFSGRQFSNSRSEMNVSTLELGDSALYLCASSRRPTGSNTEAFFGQGTRLTVV.